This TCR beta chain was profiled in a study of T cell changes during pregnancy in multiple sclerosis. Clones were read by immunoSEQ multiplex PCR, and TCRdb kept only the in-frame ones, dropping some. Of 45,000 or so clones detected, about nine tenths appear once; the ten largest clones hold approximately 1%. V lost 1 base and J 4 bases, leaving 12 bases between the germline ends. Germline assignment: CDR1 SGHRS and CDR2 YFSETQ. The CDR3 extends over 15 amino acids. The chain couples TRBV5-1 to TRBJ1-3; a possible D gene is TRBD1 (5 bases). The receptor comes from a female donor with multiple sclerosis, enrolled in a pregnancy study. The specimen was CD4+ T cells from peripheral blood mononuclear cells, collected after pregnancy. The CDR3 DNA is TGCGCCAGCAGCTTGCTATGGGGCACCGGAAACACCATATATTTT. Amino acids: CASSLLWGTGNTIYF.